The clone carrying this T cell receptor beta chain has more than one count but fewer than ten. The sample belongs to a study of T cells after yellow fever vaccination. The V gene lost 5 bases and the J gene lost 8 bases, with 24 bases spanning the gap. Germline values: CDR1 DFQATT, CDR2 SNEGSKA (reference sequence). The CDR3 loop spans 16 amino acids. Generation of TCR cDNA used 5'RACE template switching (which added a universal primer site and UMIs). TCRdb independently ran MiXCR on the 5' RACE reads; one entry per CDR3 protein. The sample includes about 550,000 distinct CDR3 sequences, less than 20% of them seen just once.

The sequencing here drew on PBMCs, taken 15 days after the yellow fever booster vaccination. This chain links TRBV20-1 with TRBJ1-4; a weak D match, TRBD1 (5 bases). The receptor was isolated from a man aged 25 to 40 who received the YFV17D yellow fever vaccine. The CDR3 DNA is TGCAGTGCTTTGGGCGTCGGTTTTTCGGGACGGGAAAAACTGTTTTTT. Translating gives CSALGVGFSGREKLFF.